This is a list of T cell receptor beta chains from one sample in a study of shared clonotypes between healthy human individuals. Some clones are missing from TCRdb's copy, which holds only in-frame ones; the method was immunoSEQ multiplex PCR. The sample holds about 820,000 clones; approximately 92% are singletons and the top ten take under 30%. The sequenced sample consisted of naive CD8+ T cells sorted from blood. Receptor source: a man younger than 40 in good health. CDR3s include the opening cysteine and the closing phenylalanine or tryptophan. Fields, in order: J gene, V gene, clone size, D gene, CDR3 DNA, CDR3 protein. D genes are given only for firm matches. Expanded clones are given a class, and other clones once, few, many or no size at all.

TRBJ1-2,TRBV25-1,few,-,TGTGCCAGCAGTGAGGAGGGCGGCTATGGCTACACCTTC,CASSEEGGYGYTF
TRBJ2-7,TRBV28,once,TRBD1,TGTGCCAGCAGCACGGGACAGGGGGCTTTCGAGCAGTACTTC,CASSTGQGAFEQYF
TRBJ2-2,TRBV7-9,-,TRBD2,TGTGCCAGCAGACGGTCAGGACTAGCGGAATACGGGGAGCTGTTTTTT,CASRRSGLAEYGELFF
TRBJ2-5,TRBV7-9,-,TRBD2,TGTGCCAGCAGCCCCACTAGCGGGAGGAAGGAGACCCAGTACTTC,CASSPTSGRKETQYF
TRBJ1-2,TRBV7-9,-,-,TGTGCCAGCAGCTTAGGACTGGATGGCTACACCTTC,CASSLGLDGYTF
TRBJ2-3,TRBV7-8,-,TRBD1,TGTGCCAGCAGCTTAAGGGACAGGGCAGATACGCAGTATTTT,CASSLRDRADTQYF
TRBJ2-7,TRBV10-2,many,-,TGCGCCAGCAGTTCCTCACACCCCTACGAGCAGTACTTC,CASSSSHPYEQYF
TRBJ2-7,TRBV7-9,few,-,TGTGCCAGCAGCTTTCAGGGCGACGAGCAGTACTTC,CASSFQGDEQYF
TRBJ2-1,TRBV6-5,-,-,TGTGCCAGCAGCATTTCCCGAACATCCGATGAGCAGTTCTTC,CASSISRTSDEQFF
TRBJ2-7,TRBV27,-,-,TGTGCCAGCAGACTATTGGGCGACTACGAGCAGTACTTC,CASRLLGDYEQYF
TRBJ1-4,TRBV7-5,-,-,TGTGCCAGAAGCCCACCCCCCGGGGCAGTTCGACCCTCAACTAATGAAAAACTGTTTTTT,CARSPPPGAVRPSTNEKLFF
TRBJ2-3,TRBV2,-,-,TGTGCCAGCAGTGAACACCTCCTTCCTAGCACAGATACGCAGTATTTT,CASSEHLLPSTDTQYF
TRBJ2-1,TRBV9,-,TRBD2,TGTGCCAGCAGCGTAGTTCCTAGCGGGAGTGTCAATGAGCAGTTCTTC,CASSVVPSGSVNEQFF
TRBJ2-1,TRBV2,-,-,TGTGCCAGCAGTGTCGGTGCCTACAATGAGCAGTTCTTC,CASSVGAYNEQFF
TRBJ2-2,TRBV5-1,-,-,TGCGCCAGCGCGTGGGTAATATGGAGAGCCGGGGAGAGCGGGGAGCTGTTTTTT,CASAWVIWRAGESGELFF
TRBJ2-7,TRBV6-1,-,TRBD1,TGTGCCAGCAGTGAAGGGACAGGTGGTTACGAGCAGTACTTC,CASSEGTGGYEQYF
TRBJ2-7,TRBV10-2,-,-,TGCGCCAGCAGTCCCAACGAGCAGTACTTC,CASSPNEQYF
TRBJ2-7,TRBV5-6,-,-,TGTGCCAGCAGCTCCATCGGGGACTCCTACGAGCAGTACTTC,CASSSIGDSYEQYF
TRBJ1-1,TRBV6-5,-,-,TGTGCCAGCAGTTACTCGTCCGGGGGTACTGAAGCTTTCTTT,CASSYSSGGTEAFF
TRBJ2-7,TRBV2,-,TRBD1,TGTGCCAGCAGCGAAGCTCCGGGACAGAGCTACGAGCAGTACTTC,CASSEAPGQSYEQYF
TRBJ1-1,TRBV6-5,-,-,TGTGCCAGCAGTTATGGTTCGGACAGAGCCTTCTTT,CASSYGSDRAFF
TRBJ1-4,TRBV9,-,-,TGTGCCAGCAGCGTAGCGGCTGCAACTAATGAAAAACTGTTTTTT,CASSVAAATNEKLFF
TRBJ2-1,TRBV7-9,-,-,TGTGCCAGCAGCCTACCCGGGACTTTAGTCGATGGCGATGAGCAGTTCTTC,CASSLPGTLVDGDEQFF
TRBJ2-7,TRBV7-9,-,-,TGTGCCAGCAGCTTAGCAGGCCAGTTCTCCTACGAGCAGTACTTC,CASSLAGQFSYEQYF
TRBJ2-1,TRBV4-1,-,TRBD2,TGCGCCGGCAGCCCGACTAGCGGTTCCTACAATGAGCAGTTCTTC,CAGSPTSGSYNEQFF
TRBJ2-1,TRBV7-9,-,-,TGTGCCAGCAGCTTTAGTAGTGAGCAGTTCTTC,CASSFSSEQFF
TRBJ2-7,TRBV7-9,-,TRBD1,TGTGCCAGCAGCTTGGGGGACAGATACGAGCAGTACTTC,CASSLGDRYEQYF
TRBJ2-7,TRBV19,-,-,TGTGCCAGTAGTATAGCAGTGGGATATTCCTACGAGCAGTACTTC,CASSIAVGYSYEQYF
TRBJ2-1,TRBV7-9,few,-,TGTGCCAGCAGCTCCGGGAATGAGCAGTTCTTC,CASSSGNEQFF
TRBJ2-7,TRBV7-9,-,TRBD2,TGTGCCAGCGAGGGGACTAGCGGGGGTCCTTTATACGAGCAGTACTTC,CASEGTSGGPLYEQYF
TRBJ2-1,TRBV9,-,TRBD2,TGTGCCAGCACTAGCGGGAGTAGCGACAATGAGCAGTTCTTC,CASTSGSSDNEQFF
TRBJ1-2,TRBV6-5,-,TRBD1,TGTGCCAGCAGGCCAGGACAGGGGGGCTATGGCTACACCTTC,CASRPGQGGYGYTF
TRBJ2-5,TRBV14,-,TRBD1,TGTGCCAGCAGCGAGGGACAGGGGGCCGAGACCCAGTACTTC,CASSEGQGAETQYF
TRBJ2-3,TRBV9,-,TRBD2,TGTGCCAGCAGCGGTGGGACTAGCGGGAGGAGCACAGATACGCAGTATTTT,CASSGGTSGRSTDTQYF
TRBJ2-3,TRBV28,-,TRBD2,TGTGCCAGCAGGCTAGCGGGAGAAGGTACGCAGTATTTT,CASRLAGEGTQYF
TRBJ2-1,TRBV19,-,-,TGTGCCAGTAGTAGTGCCTCCTCCGTGGGGAGTTTGTATGAGCAGTTCTTC,CASSSASSVGSLYEQFF
TRBJ2-1,TRBV29-1,once,TRBD2,TGCAGCGTTTGGACTAGCGGGAGGGAAGAATACAATGAGCAGTTCTTC,CSVWTSGREEYNEQFF
TRBJ1-1,TRBV5-1,-,TRBD1,TGCGCCAGCAGCTTGGGACAGGGTTGGGCTGAAGCTTTCTTT,CASSLGQGWAEAFF
TRBJ2-1,TRBV27,-,-,TGTGCCAGCAATTATGACCCTCAGTTCTTC,CASNYDPQFF
TRBJ2-1,TRBV19,-,TRBD2,TGTGCCAGTAGTTGGACTAGCGGGAGGGCAGAGGGGTACAATGAGCAGTTCTTC,CASSWTSGRAEGYNEQFF
TRBJ2-5,TRBV7-9,-,-,TGTGCCAGCAGCTTAGGCAGACAAGAGACCCAGTACTTC,CASSLGRQETQYF
TRBJ2-1,TRBV27,-,-,TGTGCCAGCAGTCACTCCGGGGAGCAGTTCTTC,CASSHSGEQFF
TRBJ2-1,TRBV6-1,once,TRBD1,TGTGCCAGCGGACCGGGACAGAACTACAATGAGCAGTTCTTC,CASGPGQNYNEQFF
TRBJ2-1,TRBV7-6,-,TRBD2,TGTGCCAGCAGCTTTCAGGGAGGGCCCTACAATGAGCAGTTCTTC,CASSFQGGPYNEQFF
TRBJ2-1,TRBV2,-,-,TGTGCCAGCAGCGGAACCAAAGCGAGCTCCTACAATGAGCAGTTCTTC,CASSGTKASSYNEQFF
TRBJ2-1,TRBV5-6,-,-,TGTGCCAGCAGCTTGGAAGGGATTTACAATGAGCAGTTCTTC,CASSLEGIYNEQFF
TRBJ2-1,TRBV4-2,-,-,TGTGCCAGCAGCCAAGTTCCGGACGGAAATGAGCAGTTCTTC,CASSQVPDGNEQFF
TRBJ2-7,TRBV27,-,TRBD2,TGTGCCAGCAAAAAAGATAGCGGGCCAAGCTACGAGCAGTACTTC,CASKKDSGPSYEQYF
TRBJ2-3,TRBV7-9,-,TRBD2,TGTGCCAGCAGCTTCAGCGGGAGGGCCGGGGATACGCAGTATTTT,CASSFSGRAGDTQYF
TRBJ2-3,TRBV7-8,-,TRBD1,TGTGCCAGCAGCCCGCACCCGACAGGGGCTACGCAGTATTTT,CASSPHPTGATQYF
TRBJ2-1,TRBV6-5,-,-,TGTGCCAGCAGTTTCTACCGGGACAACAATGAGCAGTTCTTC,CASSFYRDNNEQFF
TRBJ2-3,TRBV4-1,-,-,TGCGCCAGCAGCCAAGCGGGAACTAGCACAGATACGCAGTATTTT,CASSQAGTSTDTQYF
TRBJ1-1,TRBV6-1,-,-,TGTGCCAGCATGAAGACTGAAGCTTTCTTT,CASMKTEAFF
TRBJ2-1,TRBV9,-,-,TGTGCCAGCAGCGGGAAACAAGGCAATGAGCAGTTCTTC,CASSGKQGNEQFF
TRBJ2-7,TRBV7-6,-,TRBD1,TGTGCCAGCAGCTTGGGCAGGGGGTCGTACGAGCAGTACTTC,CASSLGRGSYEQYF